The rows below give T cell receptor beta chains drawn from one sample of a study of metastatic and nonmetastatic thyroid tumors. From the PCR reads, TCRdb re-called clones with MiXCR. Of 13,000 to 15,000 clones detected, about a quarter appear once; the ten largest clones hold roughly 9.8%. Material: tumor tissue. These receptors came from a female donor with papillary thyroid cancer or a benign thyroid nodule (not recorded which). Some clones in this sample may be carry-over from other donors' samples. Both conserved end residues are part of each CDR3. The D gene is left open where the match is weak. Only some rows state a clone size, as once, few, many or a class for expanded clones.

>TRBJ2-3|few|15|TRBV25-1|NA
CASSQGHPSTDTQYF
TGTGCCAGCAGCCAAGGACATCCTAGCACAGATACGCAGTATTTT
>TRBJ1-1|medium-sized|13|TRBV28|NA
CASIIGGNTEAFF
TGTGCCAGCATTATAGGGGGGAACACTGAAGCTTTCTTT
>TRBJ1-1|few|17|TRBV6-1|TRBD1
CASSPRRDRGPNTEAFF
TGTGCCAGCAGTCCCCGCCGGGACAGGGGGCCGAACACTGAAGCTTTCTTT
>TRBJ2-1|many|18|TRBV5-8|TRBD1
CASSIELTGVSAYNEQFF
TGTGCCAGCAGCATTGAGTTAACAGGGGTCTCGGCCTACAATGAGCAGTTCTTC
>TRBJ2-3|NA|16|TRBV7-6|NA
CASSLAGSWGTDTQYF
TGTGCCAGCAGCTTAGCGGGTAGCTGGGGAACAGATACGCAGTATTTT
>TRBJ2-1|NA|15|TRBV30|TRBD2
CAWGSGLLGFSEQFF
TGTGCCTGGGGATCGGGACTATTGGGATTCAGTGAGCAGTTCTTC
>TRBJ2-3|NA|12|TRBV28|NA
CASSMQGYTQYF
TGTGCCAGCAGTATGCAGGGTTATACGCAGTATTTT
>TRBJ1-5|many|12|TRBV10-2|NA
CASGAGNQPQHF
TGCGCCAGTGGGGCGGGGAATCAGCCCCAGCATTTT
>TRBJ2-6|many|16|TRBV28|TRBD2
CASSPGGRSGANVLTF
TGTGCCAGCAGTCCGGGGGGGCGATCTGGGGCCAACGTCCTGACTTTC
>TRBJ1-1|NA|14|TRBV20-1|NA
CSARDQGVNTEAFF
TGCAGTGCTAGAGATCAAGGAGTGAACACTGAAGCTTTCTTT